The text below deals with one T cell receptor beta chain. The antigen is unknown. Unique molecular identifiers were incorporated when the TCRbeta library was constructed. TCRdb re-derived calls from the PCR reads in MiXCR, one entry per CDR3 protein. Seen here are approximately 130,000 distinct CDR3 sequences, roughly 10% observed once, and the top ten hold more than 20%. This specimen belongs to a study of T-cell reconstitution after alpha-beta-depleted transplantation in children. Study outcomes and limitations: Recipient T cells and thymic progenitors that survived were the source of the high TCRbeta diversity seen at day 60 in some patients.

The CDR3 length is 20 residues. V trimming: 7 bases; J trimming: 6 bases; junction bases outside the gene matches: 25. J is TRBJ2-1 and V is TRBV12-3 or TRBV12-4, with 9 bases identical to TRBD2. The sequence came from a girl less than two years old who had a stem cell transplant for combined immunodeficiency, so the T cells may come from the graft donor. Sequenced here: PBMCs, mostly from graft donor cells, sampled 180 days after TCRalphabeta/CD19-depleted stem cell transplant. CDR3 sequence: CASTLRGRGSGSSRSNEQFF. DNA for the CDR3: TGTGCCAGCACCTTAAGAGGTCGGGGTAGCGGGAGTTCGAGGAGCAATGAGCAGTTCTTC.